This T cell receptor (beta chain) came from a study of OX40 agonist ivuxolimab in advanced cancers. For the study at large: A diagnosis of hepatocellular carcinoma, melanoma, renal cell or head and neck cancer was present in dose-escalation patients. Treatment received earlier with anti-PD-1, anti-PD-L1 or anti-CTLA-4 agents was allowed, and less than 45% had some.

V dropped 7 bases and J dropped 8 bases, with 20 bases sitting between them. This CDR3 is 13 amino acids long. Germline CDR1 and CDR2: SQVTM and ANQGSEA. The data were produced by immunoSEQ multiplex PCR, yet TCRdb's version contains in-frame clones alone and is incomplete. The data contain roughly 100,000 clones, 85% to 95% of them singletons. Note on this clone: Its matching antigen is unknown.

If patients had autoimmune disease history or systemic immunosuppression, they were excluded. The study's findings and limits: Fewer expanded clones were found on average in CD4+ than in CD8+ T cells.

The clonotype originates from an adult with an advanced solid tumor such as melanoma, head and neck, liver or kidney cancer. V usage is TRBV29-1 and J usage is TRBJ1-2, with D possibly TRBD1 on 5 matching bases. Here the sequenced sample was CD4+ or CD8+ T cells sorted from blood, taken in a trial of the OX40 agonist ivuxolimab. The CDR3 spells CSARDGLGLGYTF. CDR3 in DNA: TGCAGCGCTCGGGACGGGCTGGGGCTAGGCTACACCTTC.